This TCR beta chain was captured by sequencing in a study of cytomegalovirus exposure and HLA in healthy donors. Study at large: Among several hundred genotyped donors, about 85% fell in the Caucasian-associated ancestry cluster.

Participants comprised healthy donors of bone marrow. This clone turned up a few times. Its antigen is unknown. The CDR3 runs 16 residues. The V gene end was trimmed by 1 base and the J gene end by 0 bases; junction bases not matched to a gene: 6. In germline, CDR1 is SGHRS, CDR2 YFSETQ. The PCR contained 60 Vbeta and 13 Jbeta primers. Sequencing used immunoSEQ multiplex PCR; TCRdb keeps in-frame clones, though not all of them. The sample contains around 170,000 clones, roughly 75% of which appear only once. General observations from the study: Roughly 170 TCR beta chains were listed as cytomegalovirus-associated.

Input material: PBMCs. The chain joins TRBV5-1 to TRBJ2-5, with 7 bases lining up with TRBD2. The TCR was taken from a man aged 40-50 years in good health and CMV-seronegative. CDR3 residues: CASSLIRGLNQETQYF. The CDR3 DNA reads TGCGCCAGCAGCTTGATCCGGGGACTAAACCAAGAGACCCAGTACTTC.